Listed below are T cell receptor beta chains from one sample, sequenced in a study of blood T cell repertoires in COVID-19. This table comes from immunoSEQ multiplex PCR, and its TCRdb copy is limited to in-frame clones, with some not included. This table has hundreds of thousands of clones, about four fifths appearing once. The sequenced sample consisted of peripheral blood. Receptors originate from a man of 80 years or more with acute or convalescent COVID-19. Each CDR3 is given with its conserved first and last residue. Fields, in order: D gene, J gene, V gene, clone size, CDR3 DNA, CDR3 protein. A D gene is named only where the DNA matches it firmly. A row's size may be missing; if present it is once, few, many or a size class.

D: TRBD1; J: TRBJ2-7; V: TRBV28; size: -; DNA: TGTGCCAGCAGTTTGGACAGGGTTTCCTACGAGCAGTACTTC; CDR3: CASSLDRVSYEQYF
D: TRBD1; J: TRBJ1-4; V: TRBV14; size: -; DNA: TGTGCCAGCAGCACCCTGGACAGGGCTTTTGAAAAACTGTTTTTT; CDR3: CASSTLDRAFEKLFF
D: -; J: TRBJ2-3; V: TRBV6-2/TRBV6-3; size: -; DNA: TGTGCCAGCAGCCCCCGGGGTAGCGGAAGAGGGGATACGCAGTATTTT; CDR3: CASSPRGSGRGDTQYF
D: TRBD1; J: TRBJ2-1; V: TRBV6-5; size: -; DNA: TGTGCCAGCAGACGGGACAGGGCACTTAACAATGAGCAGTTCTTC; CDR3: CASRRDRALNNEQFF
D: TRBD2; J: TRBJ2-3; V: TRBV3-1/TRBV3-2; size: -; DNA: TGTGCCAGCAGCCAAGGCCGGGTCGGGACTAGCGGCCAGCAGTATTTT; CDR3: CASSQGRVGTSGQQYF
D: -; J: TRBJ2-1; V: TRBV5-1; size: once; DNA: TGCGCCAGCAGCTTGGCGGGAGCGTCCTACAATGAGCAGTTCTTC; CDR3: CASSLAGASYNEQFF
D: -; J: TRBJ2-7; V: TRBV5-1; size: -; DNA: TGCGCCAGCAGCGTGCAGGGGGGCGAGCAGTACTTC; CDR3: CASSVQGGEQYF
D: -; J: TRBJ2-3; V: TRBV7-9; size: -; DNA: TGTGCCAGCAGCCCAACTAGGGCGCAGTATTTT; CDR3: CASSPTRAQYF
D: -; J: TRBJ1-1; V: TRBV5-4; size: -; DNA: TGTGCCAGCAGCCGGACAGAGAACACTGAAGCTTTCTTT; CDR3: CASSRTENTEAFF
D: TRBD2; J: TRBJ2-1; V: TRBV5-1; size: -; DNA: TGCGCCAGCAGCTGGACGAGCGGGAGGGCCCTAAATGAGCAGTTCTTC; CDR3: CASSWTSGRALNEQFF
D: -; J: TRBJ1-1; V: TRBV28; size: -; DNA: TGTGCCAGCAGCGACACCCGTCCGGCTTTCTTT; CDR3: CASSDTRPAFF
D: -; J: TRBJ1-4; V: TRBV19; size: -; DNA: TGTGCCAGTAGTACGAGCGTAAATGAAAAACTGTTTTTT; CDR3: CASSTSVNEKLFF
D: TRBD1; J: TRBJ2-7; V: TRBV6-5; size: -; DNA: TGTGCCAGCAGTCTAGGACAGGTCTACGAGCAGTACTTC; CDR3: CASSLGQVYEQYF
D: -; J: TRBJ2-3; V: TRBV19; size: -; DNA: TGTGCCAGTAGTACCTTATCGTTCGGCACAGATACGCAGTATTTT; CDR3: CASSTLSFGTDTQYF
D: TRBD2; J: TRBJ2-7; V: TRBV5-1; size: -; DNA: TGCGCCAGCAGCTTGTTTATAGCGGGATACGAGCAGTACTTC; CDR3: CASSLFIAGYEQYF
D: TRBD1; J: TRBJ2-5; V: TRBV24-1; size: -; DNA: TGTGCCACCAGTGAAGCCGCCGGGACAGGGATCCAAGAGACCCAGTACTTC; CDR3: CATSEAAGTGIQETQYF
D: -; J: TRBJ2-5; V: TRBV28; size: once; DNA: TGTGCCAGCAGTTTTCGCACAGGAGAGACCCAGTACTTC; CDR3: CASSFRTGETQYF
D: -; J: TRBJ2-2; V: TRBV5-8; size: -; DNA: TGTGCCACCTCACCGACCAGGGCGCTGGACACCGGGGAGCTGTTTTTT; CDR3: CATSPTRALDTGELFF
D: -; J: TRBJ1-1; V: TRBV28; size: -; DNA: TGTGCCAGCAGGCCCCCTACCATGAACACTGAAGCTTTCTTT; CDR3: CASRPPTMNTEAFF
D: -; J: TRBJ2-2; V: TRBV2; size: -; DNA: TGTGCCAGCCGCAAAGCGGCGAACACCGGGGAGCTGTTTTTT; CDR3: CASRKAANTGELFF
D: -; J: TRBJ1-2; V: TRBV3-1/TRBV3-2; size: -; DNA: TGTGCCAGCAGTCCTCCAGGATTCTATGGCTACACCTTC; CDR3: CASSPPGFYGYTF
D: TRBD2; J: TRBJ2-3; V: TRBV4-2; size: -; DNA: TGTGCCAGCAGCAAACCTAGCGGGGGGGCCACAGATACGCAGTATTTT; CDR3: CASSKPSGGATDTQYF
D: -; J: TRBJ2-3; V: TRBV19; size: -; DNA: TGTGCCTCAAAAAGGACGGAGGCTAGCACAGATACGCAGTATTTT; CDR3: CASKRTEASTDTQYF
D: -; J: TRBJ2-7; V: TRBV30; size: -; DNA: TGTGCCTGGAGTGTACTGGTGAGCTCCTACGAGCAGTACTTC; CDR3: CAWSVLVSSYEQYF
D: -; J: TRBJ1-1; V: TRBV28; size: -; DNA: TGTGCCAGCAGCTTGAGACAGGTTTTGAACACTGAAGCTTTCTTT; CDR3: CASSLRQVLNTEAFF
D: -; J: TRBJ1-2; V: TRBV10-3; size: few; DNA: TGTGCCATCTGGGGAGGCCCAGGCTACACCTTC; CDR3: CAIWGGPGYTF
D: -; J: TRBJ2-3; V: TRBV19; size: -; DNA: TGTGCCAGCCGCGGACTCAGCACAGATACGCAGTATTTT; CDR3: CASRGLSTDTQYF
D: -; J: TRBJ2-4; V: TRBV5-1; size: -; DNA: TGCGCCAGCAGCTTGGGGGGCGCGGCCAAAAACATTCAGTACTTC; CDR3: CASSLGGAAKNIQYF
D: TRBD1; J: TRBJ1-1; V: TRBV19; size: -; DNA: TGTGCCAGCCTAAAGACAGGGGCGGTTTTACAGGCTTTCTTT; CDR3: CASLKTGAVLQAFF
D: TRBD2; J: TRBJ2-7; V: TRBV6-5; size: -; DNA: TGTGCCAGCAGACCGACTAGCGGGCCTTACGAGCAGTACTTC; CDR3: CASRPTSGPYEQYF
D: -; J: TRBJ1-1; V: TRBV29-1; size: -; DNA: TGCAGCCTCGGCGGACACTCCACTGAAGCTTTCTTT; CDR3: CSLGGHSTEAFF
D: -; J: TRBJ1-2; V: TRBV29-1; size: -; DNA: TGCAGCGTTGAGGAGGGTAGCTATGGCTACACCTTC; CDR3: CSVEEGSYGYTF
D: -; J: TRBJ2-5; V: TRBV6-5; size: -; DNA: TGTGCCAGCAGCACAACGTACCAAGAGACCCAGTACTTC; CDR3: CASSTTYQETQYF
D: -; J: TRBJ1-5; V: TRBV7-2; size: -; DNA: TGTGCCAGCAGCCGTCAAACGACATGGTATAGCAATCAGCCCCAGCATTTT; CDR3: CASSRQTTWYSNQPQHF
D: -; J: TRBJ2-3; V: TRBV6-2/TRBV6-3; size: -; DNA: TGTGCCAGCAGCCCCAGACGGAGGGGGCAGTATTTT; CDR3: CASSPRRRGQYF
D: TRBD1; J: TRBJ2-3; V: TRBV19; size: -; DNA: TGTGCCAGTAGTAAAAACAGGGGTTTGAGCACAGATACGCAGTATTTT; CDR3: CASSKNRGLSTDTQYF
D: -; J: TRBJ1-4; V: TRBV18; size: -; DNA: TGTGCCAGCTCACCAACAGGGTTCCACGGTGAAAAACTGTTTTTT; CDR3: CASSPTGFHGEKLFF
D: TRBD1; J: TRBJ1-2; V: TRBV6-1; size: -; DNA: TGTGCCAGCAGTGATGCAGGGGGCGACTACACCTTC; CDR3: CASSDAGGDYTF
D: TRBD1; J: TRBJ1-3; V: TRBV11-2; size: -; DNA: TGTGCCAGCAGCTTAGTGGTCCAGGGGGAAGTGGGACCTGGAAACACCATATATTTT; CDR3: CASSLVVQGEVGPGNTIYF
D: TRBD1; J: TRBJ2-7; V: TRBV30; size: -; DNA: TGTGCCTGGCTCCCGGGACAGGGCGTTTACGAGCAGTACTTC; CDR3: CAWLPGQGVYEQYF
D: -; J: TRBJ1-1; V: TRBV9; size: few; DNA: TGTGCCAGCAGCGTCCAAGGACAGATGAACACTGAAGCTTTCTTT; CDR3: CASSVQGQMNTEAFF
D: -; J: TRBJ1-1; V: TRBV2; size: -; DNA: TGTGCCATCCACCAGGGGAGGGAGACTGAAGCTTTCTTT; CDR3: CAIHQGRETEAFF
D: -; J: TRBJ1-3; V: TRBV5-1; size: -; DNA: TGCGCCAGCAGCCTCCTCGGTGCAGGGGAGGGGAACACCATATATTTT; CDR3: CASSLLGAGEGNTIYF
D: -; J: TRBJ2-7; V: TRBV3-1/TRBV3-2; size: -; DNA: TGTGCCAGCAGCGCGGGACAGTTTTACGAGCAGTACTTC; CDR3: CASSAGQFYEQYF
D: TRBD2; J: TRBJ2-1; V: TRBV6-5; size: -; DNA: TGTGCCAGCAGGTGGGGGGGATACAATGAGCAGTTCTTC; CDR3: CASRWGGYNEQFF
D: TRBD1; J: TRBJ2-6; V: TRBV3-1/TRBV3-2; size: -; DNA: TGTGCCAGCAGCCAATTCCGGGACAGTCTCTCTGGGGCCAACGTCCTGACTTTC; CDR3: CASSQFRDSLSGANVLTF
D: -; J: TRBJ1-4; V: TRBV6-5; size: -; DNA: TGTGCCAGCACTGGTTCCCGGGGACATCAAAAACTGTTTTTT; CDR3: CASTGSRGHQKLFF
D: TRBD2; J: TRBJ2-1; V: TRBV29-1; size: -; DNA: TGCAGCGTTGTTCAGCTAGCGGGGGTGCGCTACAATGAGCAGTTCTTC; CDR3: CSVVQLAGVRYNEQFF
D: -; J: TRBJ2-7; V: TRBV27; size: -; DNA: TGTGCCAGCAGTTTTGGGCAGGGGCCCCACGAGCAGTACTTC; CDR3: CASSFGQGPHEQYF
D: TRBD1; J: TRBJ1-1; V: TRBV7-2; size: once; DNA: TGTGCCAGCAGCTCCCACAGGGGTTCCACTGAAGCTTTCTTT; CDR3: CASSSHRGSTEAFF
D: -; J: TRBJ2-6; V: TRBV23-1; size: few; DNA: TGCGCCAGCAGTCAATCGGCCGGGTCCGGGGCCAACGTCCTGACTTTC; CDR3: CASSQSAGSGANVLTF
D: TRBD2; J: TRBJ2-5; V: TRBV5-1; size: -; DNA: TGCGCCAGCAGTGGGCCTAGCGGTCAAGAGACCCAGTACTTC; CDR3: CASSGPSGQETQYF
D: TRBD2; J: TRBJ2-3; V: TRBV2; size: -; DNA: TGTGCCAGCAGTGGACTAGCGGGGGGGGGCAATACGCAGTATTTT; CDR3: CASSGLAGGGNTQYF
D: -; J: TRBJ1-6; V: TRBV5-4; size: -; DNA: TGTGCCAGCAGCTTGGGGACAAGTCCTTATAATTCACCCCTCCACTTT; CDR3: CASSLGTSPYNSPLHF
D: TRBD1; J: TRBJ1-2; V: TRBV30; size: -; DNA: TGTGCCTGGACAATTCCAGGGACAGGGACTTTTAACTATGGCTACACCTTC; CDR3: CAWTIPGTGTFNYGYTF
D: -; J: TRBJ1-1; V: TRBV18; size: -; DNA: TGTGCCAGCTCAGCTAAATTTCCCTCCCTGAATGAAGCTTTCTTT; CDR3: CASSAKFPSLNEAFF
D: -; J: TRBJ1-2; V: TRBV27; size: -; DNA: TGTGCCAGCAGTTGGAGGGACTCCGGTCGGTCGGGCTACACCTTC; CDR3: CASSWRDSGRSGYTF